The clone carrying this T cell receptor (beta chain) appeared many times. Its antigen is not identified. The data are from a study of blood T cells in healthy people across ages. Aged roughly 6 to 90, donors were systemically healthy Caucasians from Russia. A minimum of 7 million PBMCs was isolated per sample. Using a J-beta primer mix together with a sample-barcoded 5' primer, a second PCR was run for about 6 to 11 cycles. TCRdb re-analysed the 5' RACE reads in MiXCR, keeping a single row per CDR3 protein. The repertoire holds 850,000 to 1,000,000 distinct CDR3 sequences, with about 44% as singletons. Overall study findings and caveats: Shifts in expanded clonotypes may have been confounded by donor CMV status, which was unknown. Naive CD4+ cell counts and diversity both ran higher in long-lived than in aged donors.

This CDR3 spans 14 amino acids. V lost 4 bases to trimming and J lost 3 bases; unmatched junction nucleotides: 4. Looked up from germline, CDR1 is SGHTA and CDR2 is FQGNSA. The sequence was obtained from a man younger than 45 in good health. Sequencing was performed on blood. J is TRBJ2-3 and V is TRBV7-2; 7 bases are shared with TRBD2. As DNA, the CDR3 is TGTGCCAGCAGCTCCGGACTAGGAACAGATACGCAGTATTTT. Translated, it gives CASSSGLGTDTQYF.